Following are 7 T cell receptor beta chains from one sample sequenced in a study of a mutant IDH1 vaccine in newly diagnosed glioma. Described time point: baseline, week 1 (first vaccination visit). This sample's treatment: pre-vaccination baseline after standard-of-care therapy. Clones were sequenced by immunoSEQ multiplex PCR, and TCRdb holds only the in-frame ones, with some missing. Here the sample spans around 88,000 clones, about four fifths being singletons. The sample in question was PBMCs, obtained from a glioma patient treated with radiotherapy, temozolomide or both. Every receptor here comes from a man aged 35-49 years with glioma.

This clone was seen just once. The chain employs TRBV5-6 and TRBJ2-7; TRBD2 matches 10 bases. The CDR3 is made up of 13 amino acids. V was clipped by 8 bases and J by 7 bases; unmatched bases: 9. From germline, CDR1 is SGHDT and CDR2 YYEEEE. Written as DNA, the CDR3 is TGTGCCAGTAGAGTGACAGCGGGAGGGGAGCAGTACTTC. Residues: CASRVTAGGEQYF.

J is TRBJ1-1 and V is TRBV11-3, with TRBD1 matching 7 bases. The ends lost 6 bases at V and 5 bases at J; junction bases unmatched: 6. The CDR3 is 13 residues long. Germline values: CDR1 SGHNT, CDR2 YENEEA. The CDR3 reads CASSFEGATEAFF. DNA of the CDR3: TGTGCCAGCAGTTTTGAGGGGGCAACTGAAGCTTTCTTT.

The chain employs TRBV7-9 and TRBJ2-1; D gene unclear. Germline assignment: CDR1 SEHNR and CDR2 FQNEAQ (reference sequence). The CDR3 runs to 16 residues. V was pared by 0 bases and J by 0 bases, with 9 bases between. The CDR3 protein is CASSLAGQSSYNEQFF. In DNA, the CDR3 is TGTGCCAGCAGCTTAGCGGGCCAGAGCTCCTACAATGAGCAGTTCTTC.

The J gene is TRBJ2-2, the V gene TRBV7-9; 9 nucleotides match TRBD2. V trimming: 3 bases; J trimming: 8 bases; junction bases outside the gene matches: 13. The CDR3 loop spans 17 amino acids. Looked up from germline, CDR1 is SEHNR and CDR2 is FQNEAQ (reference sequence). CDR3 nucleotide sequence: TGTGCCAGCAGCTTGGTTGAGGTAGCGGGAGCTGTTGGGGAGCTGTTTTTT. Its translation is CASSLVEVAGAVGELFF. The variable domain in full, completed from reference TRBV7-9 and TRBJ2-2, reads DTGVSQNPRHKITKRGQNVTFRCDPISEHNRLYWYRQTLGQGPEFLTYFQNEAQLEKSRLLSDRFSAERPKGSFSTLEIQRTEQGDSAMYLCASSLVEVAGAVGELFFGEGSRLTVL.

The DNA of the CDR3 is TGTGCCAGCATCCTGGACAGGGGGCGAGGCGAGCAGTACTTC. Its protein product is CASILDRGRGEQYF. V and J are TRBV28 and TRBJ2-7, with TRBD1 matching 11 bases. The V gene's germline CDR1 is MDHEN and CDR2 SYDVKM. The CDR3 totals 14 residues. V shed 7 bases and J 6 bases; nucleotides not matched to a gene: 8.

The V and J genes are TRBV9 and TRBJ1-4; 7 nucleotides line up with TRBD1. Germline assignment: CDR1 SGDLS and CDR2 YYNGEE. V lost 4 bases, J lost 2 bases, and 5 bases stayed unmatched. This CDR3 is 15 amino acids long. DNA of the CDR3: TGTGCCAGCAGCTCCAGACAGGGCACTAATGAAAAACTGTTTTTT. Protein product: CASSSRQGTNEKLFF.

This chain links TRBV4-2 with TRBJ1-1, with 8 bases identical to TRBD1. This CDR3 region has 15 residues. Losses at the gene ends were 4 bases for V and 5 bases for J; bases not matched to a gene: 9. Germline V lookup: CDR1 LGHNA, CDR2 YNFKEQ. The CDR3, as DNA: TGTGCCAGCAGCCCCTTGACAGGGGATGGAACTGAAGCTTTCTTT. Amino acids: CASSPLTGDGTEAFF.